Sequencing of this T cell receptor beta chain was carried out in a study of CD8 T cells in ankylosing spondylitis. Study results and limitations: Within ankylosing spondylitis blood, a TCR beta motif made up of eight or nine highly homologous variants appeared to be characteristic. Disease-linked clones proved CD8+ and comparatively uncommon in peripheral blood.

TCRdb re-called the 5' RACE reads with MiXCR, one entry per CDR3 protein. Altogether a few hundred thousand distinct CDR3 sequences are present, approximately 20% being singletons, with the ten largest covering approximately 42%. V shed 6 bases and J 6 bases; nucleotides not matched to a gene: 12. Germline V gene data show CDR1 as SGHNT and CDR2 as YENEEA. The CDR3 has 15 residues. The table lists this clonotype with a few counts. Its antigen is not known. V gene TRBV11-3 combines with J gene TRBJ2-3; TRBD2 matches at 7 bases. Sequencing input: blood, either unsorted or a sorted T cell fraction (not recorded which). This receptor was taken from a male donor with ankylosing spondylitis. Here the CDR3 reads CASRYRDYGVDTQYF. The CDR3 DNA follows: TGTGCCAGCAGGTACCGGGACTATGGTGTGGATACGCAGTATTTT.